This TCR beta chain came from a study of OX40 agonist ivuxolimab in advanced cancers. Regarding the study in general: Ivuxolimab was a fully human IgG2 agonistic monoclonal antibody targeting the costimulatory receptor OX40 (CD134). Intravenous ivuxolimab was administered to patients every 2 weeks at six dose levels: 0.01, 0.1, 0.3, 1.5, 3 and 10 mg/kg. Of the roughly 50 dose-escalation patients, hepatocellular carcinoma was present in 19, melanoma in approximately 15, renal cell carcinoma in 9 and head and neck cancer in 9. The paper reports the monotherapy dose-escalation portion (N of about 52 patients) of the phase I ivuxolimab trial. In the dose-escalation cohort, 70% to 85% of patients were male, and the mean age was approximately 55 years, with a range of roughly 20 to 80. The purpose of peripheral TCRbeta sequencing was to test whether ivuxolimab changed TCR sequence diversity and led to clonal T-cell expansion. Partial responses occurred in three dose-escalation patients: two with cutaneous melanoma and one with hepatocellular carcinoma. Patients were allowed to have had prior anti-PD-1, anti-PD-L1 or anti-CTLA-4 therapy, and 40% to 45% of the dose-escalation patients had previously received checkpoint inhibitors. On the study overall, not on this receptor specifically: Low levels of normalized T-cell clonal expansion were also seen in some patients who did not respond. On average, CD8+ T cells showed more expanded clones than CD4+ T cells after ivuxolimab. At doses of 0.1 to 3.0 mg/kg, clonal expansion of both CD4+ and CD8+ T cells in blood was seen between baseline and week 6. In the 0.1-3.0 mg/kg groups, partial responders had among the lowest normalized peripheral clonal expansion, particularly in CD8+ T cells. Which antigens the clonally expanded peripheral T cells were specific for was not determined.

To sequence the TCRbeta CDR3 region, genomic DNA was isolated from the sorted cells. The immunoSEQ Assay was used to sequence the TCRbeta CDR3 regions. In its TCRdb copy, this immuneACCESS table keeps in-frame sequences only and misses some clones. Where compared with another copy, unresolved V genes explain less than half of these, and the others have no known cause. Across this sample there are tens of thousands of clones, with around 82% seen only once. The biggest ten clones account for about 3% of the sample. Points on this clone: The antigen it recognizes is unknown. Nothing much larger sits one base from this clone, and base qualities are not available.

The trial excluded patients who had a history of autoimmune disease or who were on systemic immunosuppression. Peripheral blood for TCR sequencing was collected from all dose cohorts at baseline, on cycle 4 day 1, and on cycle 7 day 1. The samples were taken from a phase I, first-in-human, multicenter, open-label dose-escalation trial of ivuxolimab. Adults with locally advanced or metastatic melanoma, renal cell carcinoma, hepatocellular carcinoma or head and neck squamous cell carcinoma were enrolled in the trial. CD4+ and CD8+ T cells were sorted separately from peripheral blood before TCR sequencing. V is cut back by 1 base and J by 3 bases, with 5 bases in the junction unmatched. Measured from the cysteine to the phenylalanine, the CDR3 is 16 residues long. The entry retains the CDR3 DNA only, 48 bases that are in frame from base 1. Via the germline V gene (reference sequence), CDR1 is LNHNV and CDR2 YYDKDF.

This TCR was recovered from an adult with an advanced solid tumor such as melanoma, head and neck, liver or kidney cancer. The chain joins TRBV15 to TRBJ1-3; 8 bases in between match TRBD1. The material sequenced was CD4+ or CD8+ T cells sorted from blood, taken in a trial of the OX40 agonist ivuxolimab. The CDR3 loop reads CATSRGQGAGGNTIYF. The DNA sequence reads TGTGCCACCAGCAGAGGCCAGGGGGCAGGTGGAAACACCATATATTTT.